This passage covers 10 T cell receptor beta chains from one sample sequenced in a study of radiotherapy plus CTLA-4 blockade in lung cancer. Measured with immunoSEQ multiplex PCR; TCRdb has only the in-frame clones, and not every one. The sample holds tens of thousands of clones, less than 80% seen once. Sequences were derived from peripheral blood, sampled from a patient treated with radiotherapy plus ipilimumab. Every receptor here comes from a human donor with non-small cell lung cancer whose response to radiotherapy plus ipilimumab could not be evaluated.

The chain joins TRBV18 to TRBJ2-6; TRBD1 agrees at 9 bases. CDR3 length: 16 amino acids. V was clipped by 3 bases and J by 2 bases; unmatched bases: 2. Germline V gene data show CDR1 as KGHSH and CDR2 as LQKENI. CDR3 loop: CASSPGTGTGANVLTF. The CDR3 DNA reads as TGTGCCAGCTCACCGGGGACAGGGACTGGGGCCAACGTCCTGACTTTC. Variable domain in full (rest from reference TRBV18 and TRBJ2-6): NAGVMQNPRHLVRRRGQEARLRCSPMKGHSHVYWYRQLPEEGLKFMVYLQKENIIDESGMPKERFSAEFPKEGPSILRIQQVVRGDSAAYFCASSPGTGTGANVLTFGAGSRLTVL.

V and J are TRBV5-1 and TRBJ2-1; 13 positions match TRBD2. The length of the CDR3 is 17 residues. V was clipped by 3 bases and J by 0 bases; unmatched bases: 3. Looked up from germline, CDR1 is SGHRS and CDR2 is YFSETQ. CDR3 residues: CASSWTSGSPSYNEQFF. CDR3 sequence (DNA): TGCGCCAGCAGCTGGACTAGCGGGAGCCCCTCCTACAATGAGCAGTTCTTC.

J is TRBJ2-2 and V is TRBV30, with unresolved D. The germline gives CDR1 GTSNPN, CDR2 SVGIG (reference sequence). With 2 bases removed from V and 3 bases from J, the gap between germline ends came to 4 bases. This CDR3 comprises 12 residues. In DNA, the CDR3 is TGTGCCTGGAGTCCCGACACCGGGGAGCTGTTTTTT. It yields the protein CAWSPDTGELFF.

The J gene is TRBJ2-2, the V gene TRBV18, with a tentative D call TRBD1 (6 bases). The CDR3 runs 17 residues. V dropped 3 bases and J dropped 3 bases, with 17 bases sitting between them. CDR1 and CDR2 (germline): KGHSH, LQKENI. The CDR3 here is CASSPRTGIDYTGELFF. The CDR3 DNA reads as TGTGCCAGCTCACCGCGAACAGGGATCGACTACACCGGGGAGCTGTTTTTT.

This clone was seen more than once but under ten times. The rearrangement uses TRBV19 and TRBJ1-1; D may be TRBD1 (5 bases). V lost 5 bases, J lost 10 bases, and 11 bases lay in between. CDR3 length: 11 amino acids. CDR1 is LNHDA, CDR2 SQIVND, per germline (reference sequence). As DNA, the CDR3 is TGTGCCAGTAGTTTGGGGGGTGTAGCTTTCTTT. It codes for CASSLGGVAFF.

V is TRBV6-5 and J is TRBJ1-2, with D perhaps TRBD1 (6 bases). Germline assignment: CDR1 MNHEY and CDR2 SVGAGI. V lost 4 bases, J lost 8 bases, and 17 bases lay in between. This CDR3 is built from 14 residues. The CDR3, as DNA: TGTGCCAGCAGTTCCCGAGACAGGCTGCGGGGCTACACCTTC. Translating it yields CASSSRDRLRGYTF.

The V gene is TRBV4-2, the J gene TRBJ2-7; perhaps TRBD2 as D (5 bases). The length of the CDR3 is 19 residues. Trimming shortened V by 0 bases and J by 3 bases, and 24 bases separated the two germline ends. CDR1 and CDR2 (germline): LGHNA, YNFKEQ. The CDR3 loop reads CASSQDPFKEADVLYEQYF. CDR3 in DNA: TGTGCCAGCAGCCAAGACCCGTTCAAGGAGGCGGATGTGCTCTACGAGCAGTACTTC.

Comments on this clone: The same CDR3 can be traced to other DNA sequences in this sample. The rearrangement joins TRBV7-9 to TRBJ2-2, with 11 bases matching TRBD1. The germline V gene has CDR1 SEHNR and CDR2 FQNEAQ (reference sequence). The CDR3 is made up of 18 amino acids. V lost 5 bases to trimming and J lost 7 bases; unmatched junction nucleotides: 15. The CDR3, as DNA: TGTGCCAGCAGCGCTAACGCTGGACAGGGGGCGTTGAGCGGGGAGCTGTTTTTT. This translates into CASSANAGQGALSGELFF.

This sequence joins TRBV30 and TRBJ2-7, with TRBD1 identical over 9 bases. This CDR3 region has 15 residues. V lost 0 bases to trimming and J lost 4 bases; unmatched junction nucleotides: 7. CDR1 is GTSNPN, CDR2 SVGIG, per germline (reference sequence). CDR3 residues: CAWSVPWDRVYEQYF. CDR3 coding DNA: TGTGCCTGGAGTGTCCCGTGGGACAGGGTTTACGAGCAGTACTTC.

V and J are TRBV27 and TRBJ1-1; tentative D call: TRBD1 (5 bases). V gave up 1 base and J gave up 5 bases, with 17 bases separating them. CDR3 length: 16 amino acids. The germline gives CDR1 MNHEY, CDR2 SMNVEV (reference sequence). The CDR3 nucleotides read TGTGCCAGCAGTTTATTAATTGATGGGGCGCAGACTGAAGCTTTCTTT. It yields the protein CASSLLIDGAQTEAFF.